This T cell receptor beta chain was identified during a study of blood T cell repertoires in COVID-19. In the authors' methods: The authors estimated nucleated cell counts from reference gene primer amplification. This table comes from immunoSEQ multiplex PCR, and its TCRdb copy is limited to in-frame clones, with some not included. V and J calls and clone size are those listed in that table; D and trimming were worked out from the DNA. The sample includes around 46,000 clones, roughly 86% of them seen just once. Participant age was about 18 to 100 years, and participants resided in about two dozen US areas. Which cohort a participant joined came from the clinical history participants gave. Two negative PCRs, clearance, or symptom resolution had been documented for recovered Cohort 3 donors. The CDR3 is 15 amino acids. Germline lookup yields CDR1 SGHTA and CDR2 FQGNSA. V gave up 1 base and J gave up 5 bases; unmatched junction bases: 7.

V is TRBV7-2 and J is TRBJ1-1; TRBD1 matches at 7 bases. This receptor was taken from a woman aged 50 to 65 who had recovered from COVID-19. Sequencing was carried out using PBMCs or T cells enriched from blood (not recorded which). As DNA, the CDR3 is TGTGCCAGCAGCTTAGGCGACAGGGTAAGGACTGAAGCTTTCTTT. As protein: CASSLGDRVRTEAFF.